At least ten counts were recorded for the clone carrying this T cell receptor beta chain. What it binds is not known. The data were obtained in a study of T-cell reconstitution after alpha-beta-depleted transplantation in children. Study results and caveats: Diversity and T-cell counts at one year after transplant derived mostly from new T cells. Expanded graft clones, several hundred of them, were reportedly the source of alpha-beta T cells about two months after transplant. At day 60, the high TCRbeta diversity found in some patients originated from recipient T cells and thymic progenitors that had survived.

Trimming removed 3 bases from V and 1 base from J; junction bases left unmatched: 9. The CDR3 is 17 amino acids. Per the germline V gene, CDR1 is LGHDT and CDR2 is YNNKEL (reference sequence). It was with unique molecular identifiers that the TCRbeta library was prepared. One entry per CDR3 protein results from TCRdb running MiXCR on the PCR reads. Of 200,000 or so distinct CDR3 sequences listed, approximately 6.9% are singletons. J is TRBJ2-7 and V is TRBV3-1, with 10 bases fitting TRBD1. The sequence was collected from a boy younger than 10 with acute lymphoblastic leukemia, due to receive a stem cell transplant. The source material was PBMCs, sampled before TCRalphabeta/CD19-depleted stem cell transplant. CDR3 residues: CASSQGPRDRGSYEQYF. The CDR3, as DNA: TGTGCCAGCAGCCAGGGGCCCCGGGACAGGGGTTCCTACGAGCAGTACTTC.